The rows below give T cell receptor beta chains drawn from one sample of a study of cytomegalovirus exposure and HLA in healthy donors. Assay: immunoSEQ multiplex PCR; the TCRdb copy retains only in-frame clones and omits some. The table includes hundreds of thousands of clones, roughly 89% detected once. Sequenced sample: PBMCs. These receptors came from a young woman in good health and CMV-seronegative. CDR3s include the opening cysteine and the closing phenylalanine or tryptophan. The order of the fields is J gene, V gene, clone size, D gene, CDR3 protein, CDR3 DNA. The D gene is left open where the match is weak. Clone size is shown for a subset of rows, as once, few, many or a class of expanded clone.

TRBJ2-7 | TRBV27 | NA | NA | CASSSTLSYEQYF | TGTGCCAGCAGCTCGACATTGAGCTACGAGCAGTACTTC
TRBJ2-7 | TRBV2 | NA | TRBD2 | CASSVAGGRYEQYF | TGTGCCAGCAGTGTTGCGGGAGGCCGCTACGAGCAGTACTTC
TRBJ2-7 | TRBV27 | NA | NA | CASSRKKLDNFYPYEQYF | TGTGCCAGCAGCCGAAAGAAACTCGACAACTTCTATCCCTACGAGCAGTACTTC
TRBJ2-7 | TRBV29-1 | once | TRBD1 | CSVETGRPGQEYYEQYF | TGCAGCGTTGAAACCGGGAGACCGGGACAGGAATACTACGAGCAGTACTTC
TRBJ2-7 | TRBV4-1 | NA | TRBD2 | CASSQDTLAGGIHEQYF | TGCGCCAGCAGCCAAGATACACTAGCGGGGGGCATCCACGAGCAGTACTTC
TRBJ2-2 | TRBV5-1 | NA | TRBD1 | CASNRGQADTGELFF | TGCGCCAGCAACAGGGGACAGGCGGACACCGGGGAGCTGTTTTTT
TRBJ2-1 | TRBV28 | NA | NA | CASSPLTGGAYNEQFF | TGTGCCAGCAGTCCCCTGACGGGCGGGGCCTACAATGAGCAGTTCTTC
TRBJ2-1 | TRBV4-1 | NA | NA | CASSKESSYNEQFF | TGCGCCAGCAGCAAGGAGTCCTCCTACAATGAGCAGTTCTTC
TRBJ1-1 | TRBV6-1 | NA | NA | CASRALLQMNTEAFF | TGTGCCAGCAGAGCGTTGCTTCAGATGAACACTGAAGCTTTCTTT
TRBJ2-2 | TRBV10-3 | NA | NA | CAISGTGIGELFF | TGTGCCATCAGTGGAACGGGGATCGGGGAGCTGTTTTTT